What follows are 11 T cell receptor beta chains derived from one specimen sequenced in a study of OX40 agonist ivuxolimab in advanced cancers. Profiled with immunoSEQ multiplex PCR; TCRdb holds only in-frame clones, not every one. The data contain about 79,000 clones, about 90% of them singletons. The sample consisted of CD4+ or CD8+ T cells sorted from blood, taken in a trial of the OX40 agonist ivuxolimab. The receptor source for this set is an adult with an advanced solid tumor such as melanoma, head and neck, liver or kidney cancer.

The chain uses TRBV7-9 and TRBJ2-7; D is possibly TRBD2 (6 bases). Per the germline V gene, CDR1 is SEHNR and CDR2 is FQNEAQ (reference sequence). CDR3 length: 18 amino acids. The germline V and J ends were trimmed by 8 bases and 2 bases, with 28 bases remaining between them. The CDR3 spells CASGLSITPGLLTYEQYF. The CDR3 DNA reads as TGTGCCAGCGGCCTATCGATTACGCCGGGACTTCTGACCTACGAGCAGTACTTC.

This clone was counted once. The rearrangement links TRBV7-2 to TRBJ2-1; a possible D gene is TRBD2 (9 bases). Per germline, CDR1 SGHTA and CDR2 FQGNSA. Trimming removed 5 bases from V and 9 bases from J, with 20 bases in between. The CDR3 runs 15 residues. DNA of the CDR3: TGTGCCAGCAGCCCAGGGGGCGGGGGGGCTGGTGAGCAGTTCTTC. Its protein product is CASSPGGGGAGEQFF.

The gene calls are TRBV6-5 and TRBJ1-3; the D gene is possibly TRBD1 (6 bases). Trimming removed 0 bases from V and 8 bases from J, with 14 bases in between. The CDR3 has 15 residues. CDR1 and CDR2 (germline): MNHEY, SVGAGI. The CDR3 bases are TGTGCCAGCAGTTACTCGGGGGGGGCTCAAGACACCATATATTTT. This sequence encodes CASSYSGGAQDTIYF.

The rearrangement links TRBV7-2 to TRBJ2-1; 9 bases match TRBD1. Trimming removed 7 bases from V and 1 base from J; junction bases left unmatched: 8. The CDR3 length is 16 residues. The germline CDR1 and CDR2 sequences are SGHTA and FQGNSA. CDR3 DNA: TGTGCCAGCATCCTAGGGACAGGGCTTTCCTACAATGAGCAGTTCTTC. The encoded protein is CASILGTGLSYNEQFF.

The chain uses TRBV19 and TRBJ2-5, with TRBD2 matching 8 bases. CDR3 length: 14 residues. Germline V gives CDR1 LNHDA, CDR2 SQIVND (reference sequence). Trimming cost V 3 bases and J 5 bases; bases outside gene matches: 5. DNA for the CDR3: TGTGCCAGTAGTATGGCGAGCGGGGGTGAGACCCAGTACTTC. It encodes CASSMASGGETQYF.

The rearrangement uses TRBV5-1 and TRBJ2-1; TRBD2 agrees at 7 bases. Trimming cost V 4 bases and J 0 bases; bases outside gene matches: 4. The CDR3 is 15 amino acids. Per the germline V gene, CDR1 is SGHRS and CDR2 is YFSETQ. CDR3 sequence reads: CASSRAGSSYNEQFF. CDR3 coding DNA: TGCGCCAGCAGCCGAGCGGGGAGCTCCTACAATGAGCAGTTCTTC.

The chain recombines TRBV9 with TRBJ2-5, with 11 nucleotides matching TRBD1. This CDR3 is 14 amino acids long. The J segment lost 5 bases and the V segment lost 7 bases, leaving 7 bases of the junction unmatched. In germline, CDR1 is SGDLS, CDR2 YYNGEE. CDR3 in amino acids: CASQTDRGRETQYF. The CDR3 bases are TGTGCCAGCCAGACGGACAGGGGGCGGGAGACCCAGTACTTC.

CDR3 DNA: TGTGCCAGGGGACAGGGGGTAGGTGAAGCTTTCTTT. The encoded protein is CARGQGVGEAFF. This sequence joins TRBV2 and TRBJ1-1; 11 bases agree with TRBD1. J gave up 7 bases and V 9 bases, and 4 bases lay outside the gene matches. From germline, CDR1 is SNHLY and CDR2 FYNNEI. The CDR3 runs to 12 residues.

The chain has TRBV10-1 and TRBJ2-2, with D unclear. The CDR3 loop spans 14 amino acids. The V and J ends lost 8 bases and 1 base respectively, with 11 bases between them. Germline V gene data show CDR1 as WNHNN and CDR2 as SYGVQD (reference sequence). The CDR3 region has the DNA TGCGCCAGCGGACCCTACAAGAACACCGGGGAGCTGTTTTTT. Amino acid sequence: CASGPYKNTGELFF.

This chain's CDR3 is CASSPTWDGGNTIYF. DNA for the CDR3: TGTGCCAGCAGCCCAACGTGGGACGGTGGAAACACCATATATTTT. The chain recombines TRBV7-6 with TRBJ1-3; a possible D gene is TRBD1 (5 bases). The CDR3 is 15 amino acids. V lost 5 bases and J 3 bases, leaving 14 bases between the germline ends. Germline CDR1 reads SGHVS; CDR2 reads FNYEAQ.

The chain has TRBV19 and TRBJ1-6; no clear D gene. Trimming shortened V by 9 bases and J by 10 bases, and 22 bases separated the two germline ends. Germline V gene lookup returns CDR1 LNHDA and CDR2 SQIVND (reference sequence). This CDR3 is built from 15 residues. This CDR3 reads CASQIGKGLGSPLHF. The CDR3 bases are TGTGCCAGCCAAATCGGGAAAGGGCTGGGCTCACCCCTCCACTTT.